Below are 9 T cell receptor beta chains sequenced from a single sample in a study of blood T cell repertoires in COVID-19. Data came from immunoSEQ multiplex PCR; TCRdb stores just in-frame clones and leaves some out. The repertoire includes fewer than 300,000 clones, approximately 90% of them detected once, and about 2.2% sits in the top ten. Sequences were obtained from peripheral blood. The source is a young woman with COVID-19, enrolled during active disease.

This clone was detected only once. The rearrangement uses TRBV28 and TRBJ1-1, with 9 bases lining up with TRBD1. The CDR3 is made up of 15 amino acids. Germline V gene lookup returns CDR1 MDHEN and CDR2 SYDVKM. V gave up 2 bases and J gave up 1 base; unmatched junction bases: 2. For the CDR3, the DNA is TGTGCCAGCAGTTTACCGGGACAGGGGAACACTGAAGCTTTCTTT. The encoded protein is CASSLPGQGNTEAFF.

The chain employs TRBV12-3 or TRBV12-4 and TRBJ1-6; D might be TRBD1 (6 bases). Trimming removed 7 bases from V and 6 bases from J, with 10 bases in between. CDR3 length: 13 residues. CDR3 sequence (DNA): TGTGCCAGCAAACAGGGCCTTAATTCACCCCTCCACTTT. Its translation is CASKQGLNSPLHF.

The rearrangement joins TRBV6-5 to TRBJ2-2, with a tentative D call TRBD1 (5 bases). This CDR3 comprises 15 residues. V dropped 5 bases and J dropped 2 bases, with 12 bases sitting between them. CDR1 is MNHEY and CDR2 is SVGAGI in the germline V gene. CDR3 in amino acids: CASSLGGANTGELFF. CDR3 bases: TGTGCCAGCAGTCTCGGTGGGGCTAACACCGGGGAGCTGTTTTTT.

The V and J genes are TRBV5-1 and TRBJ1-3; D might be TRBD1 (5 bases). V lost 4 bases to trimming and J lost 0 bases, with 17 bases between them. The CDR3 is made up of 17 amino acids. Germline assignment: CDR1 SGHRS and CDR2 YFSETQ. The CDR3 here is CASSPLGQPFSGNTIYF. CDR3 DNA sequence: TGCGCCAGCAGCCCCTTAGGACAACCCTTCTCTGGAAACACCATATATTTT.

This chain connects TRBV11-2 to TRBJ1-6, with D unclear. This CDR3 is 16 amino acids long. Germline values: CDR1 SGHAT, CDR2 FQNNGV. Trimming took 2 bases from V and 4 from J, leaving 12 bases between them. CDR3 residues: CASSLSGSYYNSPLHF. The CDR3 DNA reads as TGTGCCAGCAGCTTATCGGGTTCCTATTATAATTCACCCCTCCACTTT.

This clone has just one count. V gene TRBV5-4 combines with J gene TRBJ1-4, with TRBD1 identical over 7 bases. CDR1 SGHNT and CDR2 YYREEE come from the germline V gene (reference sequence). Trimming at V came to 4 bases and at J to 11 bases, leaving 8 bases not matched to a gene. The CDR3 contains 13 residues. The CDR3 is CASSNKQGDKLFF. The CDR3, as DNA: TGTGCCAGCAGCAATAAGCAGGGGGACAAACTGTTTTTT.

The chain has TRBV7-2 and TRBJ2-7; TRBD2 aligns across 9 bases. The CDR3 is 17 residues long. The germline gives CDR1 SGHTA, CDR2 FQGNSA. V lost 2 bases, J lost 4 bases, and 12 bases stayed unmatched. DNA of the CDR3: TGTGCCAGCAGCTTATTCTTATTGGCTAGCGGGATATACGAGCAGTACTTC. It encodes CASSLFLLASGIYEQYF.

The genes are TRBV3-1 (or the pseudogene TRBV3-2) and TRBJ1-2, with 8 nucleotides matching TRBD1. The CDR3 loop spans 16 amino acids. The trim removed 2 bases at V and 4 bases at J, leaving 9 bases unmatched. Germline CDR1 reads LGHDT; CDR2 reads YNNKEL (reference sequence). The chain's CDR3 is CASSQRQGASVYGYTF. CDR3 sequence (DNA): TGTGCCAGCAGCCAACGCCAGGGGGCGTCGGTCTATGGCTACACCTTC.

This chain connects TRBV5-1 to TRBJ1-3; D remains ambiguous. The V and J ends lost 0 bases and 0 bases respectively, with 19 bases between them. From germline, CDR1 is SGHRS and CDR2 YFSETQ. This CDR3 region has 19 residues. CDR3 in amino acids: CASSLVVGAGGFSGNTIYF. DNA for the CDR3: TGCGCCAGCAGCTTGGTAGTAGGTGCCGGAGGTTTCTCTGGAAACACCATATATTTT.